Shown below are 7 T cell receptor beta chains from a single sample sequenced in a study of Graves' ophthalmopathy and Graves' hyperthyroidism. For repertoire sequencing, the TCR beta CDR3 regions were amplified from RNA transcripts. In the first round, RT-PCR was carried out with HTBI primers, and a multiplex PCR formed the second round. Using its own MiXCR run on the multiplex PCR reads, TCRdb lists one record per CDR3 protein. This sample has just over 600,000 distinct CDR3 sequences; roughly 20% occur once, and the top ten carry around 6.5%. The sequenced material came from peripheral blood. These receptors came from a young woman with stable Graves' hyperthyroidism. Some clones in this sample may be carry-over from other donors' samples.

This clonotype was picked up many times. This sequence joins TRBV9 and TRBJ1-5; 7 bases agree with TRBD1. J lost 1 base, V lost 4 bases, and 20 bases had no gene match. Germline V gives CDR1 SGDLS, CDR2 YYNGEE. This CDR3 contains 20 residues. The chain's CDR3 is CASSPSIGTEPYGSNQPQHF. Written as DNA, the CDR3 is TGTGCCAGCAGCCCTTCAATTGGGACAGAACCTTACGGAAGCAATCAGCCCCAGCATTTT.

This clonotype was seen many times. The chain couples TRBV6-5 to TRBJ2-5; the match to TRBD2 covers 10 bases. V lost 5 bases to trimming and J lost 5 bases; unmatched junction nucleotides: 5. This CDR3 contains 14 residues. In germline, CDR1 is MNHEY, CDR2 SVGAGI. The CDR3 spells CASSRVAGGETQYF. Written as DNA, the CDR3 is TGTGCCAGCAGTCGGGTAGCGGGAGGTGAGACCCAGTACTTC.

This clonotype was recorded at least ten times. The chain links TRBV7-9 to TRBJ1-1; D is unresolved. This CDR3 has 15 amino acids. V was shortened by 4 bases and J by 0 bases, with 12 bases between the two germline ends. From germline, CDR1 is SEHNR and CDR2 FQNEAQ (reference sequence). The CDR3 here is CASSSGPLLNTEAFF. Here the CDR3 DNA reads TGTGCCAGCAGCTCCGGGCCGCTTTTGAACACTGAAGCTTTCTTT.

This clonotype was picked up many times. The chain carries TRBV12-5 and TRBJ2-2; 14 nucleotides line up with TRBD2. CDR1 and CDR2 from the germline V gene are LGHNT and FRNRAP. This CDR3 has 22 amino acids. V lost 1 base and J lost 5; bases outside the gene matches: 18. DNA of the CDR3: TGTGCTAGTGGTTTGGCACCGGGACTAGCGGGGGCCCGAACACCGAGGACCGGGGAGCTGTTTTTT. This gives the protein CASGLAPGLAGARTPRTGELFF.

The V gene is TRBV7-9, the J gene TRBJ1-1; D is unresolved. Germline V lookup: CDR1 SEHNR, CDR2 FQNEAQ (reference sequence). The CDR3 totals 14 residues. V shed 5 bases and J shed 4 bases, with 14 bases lying between them. In DNA form, the CDR3 reads TGTGCCAGCAGCCCCCCGAGGGCGGGCACTGAAGCTTTCTTT. Protein product: CASSPPRAGTEAFF. Variable domain in full (rest from reference TRBV7-9 and TRBJ1-1): DTGVSQNPRHKITKRGQNVTFRCDPISEHNRLYWYRQTLGQGPEFLTYFQNEAQLEKSRLLSDRFSAERPKGSFSTLEIQRTEQGDSAMYLCASSPPRAGTEAFFGQGTRLTVV.

This clonotype has at least ten counts. The CDR3 loop is CSARKDRNPYEQYF. The CDR3, as DNA: TGCAGTGCTAGAAAGGATCGGAACCCCTACGAGCAGTACTTC. The V call is TRBV20-1, the J call TRBJ2-7; unclear D gene. V was pared by 2 bases and J by 2 bases, with 13 bases between. The CDR3 loop spans 14 amino acids. Germline assignment: CDR1 DFQATT and CDR2 SNEGSKA (reference sequence).

This clonotype was detected ten times or more. The chain employs TRBV20-1 and TRBJ1-3; TRBD1 is a possible D gene (5 bases). V was trimmed by 0 bases and J by 7 bases, leaving 13 bases between them. This CDR3 has 14 residues. Germline CDR1 DFQATT, CDR2 SNEGSKA (reference sequence). Here the CDR3 DNA reads TGCAGTGCTAGAGATCGGGACCCAAGTAACACCATATATTTT. Translated, it gives CSARDRDPSNTIYF.